This T cell receptor beta chain was documented in a study of cytomegalovirus exposure and HLA in healthy donors. Study-level points and caveats: Despite most TCR sequences being rare, some public TCRs occurred in many donors. HLA alleles showed associations with 16,951 TCR beta sequences in a later analysis, at a 0.05 false discovery rate. Later analysis placed DRB1 highest and HLA-C lowest in TCR association rates, which differed by HLA locus.

In regard to this clone: Antigen unknown.

Both 60 Vbeta primers and 13 Jbeta primers went into the PCR. Using immunoSEQ multiplex PCR, the repertoire was profiled, and TCRdb retains in-frame clones only, with some absent. In the table there are approximately 100,000 clones, around 73% of which are singletons. Deletions cut 1 base from V and 4 bases from J, with 13 bases between. Per the germline V gene, CDR1 is LGHNA and CDR2 is YNFKEQ. The CDR3 totals 15 residues. The receptor comes from a man in his forties in good health and CMV-seronegative. This chain joins TRBV4-2 and TRBJ1-1, with a possible D match to TRBD1 (6 bases). Input material: PBMCs. The CDR3 nucleotides are TGTGCCAGCAGCCAAGTAGCAGGGGTGGGCACTGAAGCTTTCTTT. Its translation: CASSQVAGVGTEAFF.